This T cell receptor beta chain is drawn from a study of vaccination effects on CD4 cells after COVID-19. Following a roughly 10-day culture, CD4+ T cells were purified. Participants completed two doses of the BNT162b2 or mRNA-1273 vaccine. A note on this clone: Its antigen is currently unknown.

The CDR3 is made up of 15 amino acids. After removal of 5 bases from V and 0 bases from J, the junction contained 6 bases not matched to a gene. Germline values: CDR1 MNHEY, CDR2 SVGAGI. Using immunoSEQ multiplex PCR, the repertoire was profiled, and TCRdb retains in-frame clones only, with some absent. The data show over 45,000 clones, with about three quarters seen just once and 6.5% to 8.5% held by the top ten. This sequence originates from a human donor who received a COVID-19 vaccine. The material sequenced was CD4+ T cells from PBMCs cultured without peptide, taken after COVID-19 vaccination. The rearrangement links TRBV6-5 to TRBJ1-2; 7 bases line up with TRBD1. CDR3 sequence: CASSPRQGANYGYTF. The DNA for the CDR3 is TGTGCCAGCAGTCCCCGACAGGGAGCTAACTATGGCTACACCTTC.